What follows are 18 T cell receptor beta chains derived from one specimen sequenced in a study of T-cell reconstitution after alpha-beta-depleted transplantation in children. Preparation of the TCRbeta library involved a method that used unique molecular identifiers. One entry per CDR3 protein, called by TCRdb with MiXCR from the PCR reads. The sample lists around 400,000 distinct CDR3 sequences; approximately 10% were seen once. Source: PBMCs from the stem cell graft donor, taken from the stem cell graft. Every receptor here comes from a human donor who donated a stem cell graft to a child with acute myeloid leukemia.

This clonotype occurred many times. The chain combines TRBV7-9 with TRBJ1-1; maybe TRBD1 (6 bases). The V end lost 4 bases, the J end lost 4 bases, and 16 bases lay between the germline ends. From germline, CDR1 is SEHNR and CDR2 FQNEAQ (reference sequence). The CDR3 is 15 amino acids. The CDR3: CASSSLQGWGTEAFF. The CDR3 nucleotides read TGTGCCAGCAGCTCCCTACAGGGTTGGGGCACTGAAGCTTTCTTT.

The CDR3 loop is CASSREPSYNEQFF. DNA of the CDR3: TGCGCCAGCAGCCGGGAGCCCTCCTACAATGAGCAGTTCTTC. This chain connects TRBV5-1 to TRBJ2-1; a weak D match, TRBD2 (6 bases). The CDR3 is 14 amino acids. Trimming shortened V by 4 bases and J by 0 bases, and 8 bases separated the two germline ends. The germline CDR1 and CDR2 sequences are SGHRS and YFSETQ.

Written as DNA, the CDR3 is TGTGCCATCCGCCCAAGGAACCAAGAGACCCAGTACTTC. Residues: CAIRPRNQETQYF. The chain joins TRBV15 to TRBJ2-5; D not resolved. Deletions cut 10 bases from V and 0 bases from J, with 12 bases between. CDR3 size: 13 residues. The germline V gene encodes CDR1 LNHNV and CDR2 YYDKDF (reference sequence).

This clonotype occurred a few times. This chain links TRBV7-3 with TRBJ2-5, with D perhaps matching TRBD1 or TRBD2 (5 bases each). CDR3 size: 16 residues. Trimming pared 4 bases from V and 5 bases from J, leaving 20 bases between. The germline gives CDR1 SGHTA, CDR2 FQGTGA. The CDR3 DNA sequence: TGTGCCAGCAGCTATCCACTGGGGGAGTCGAGGGAGACCCAGTACTTC. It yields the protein CASSYPLGESRETQYF. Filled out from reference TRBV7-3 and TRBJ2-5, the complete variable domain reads GAGVSQTPSNKVTEKGKYVELRCDPISGHTALYWYRQSLGQGPEFLIYFQGTGAADDSGLPNDRFFAVRPEGSVSTLKIQRTERGDSAVYLCASSYPLGESRETQYFGPGTRLLVL.

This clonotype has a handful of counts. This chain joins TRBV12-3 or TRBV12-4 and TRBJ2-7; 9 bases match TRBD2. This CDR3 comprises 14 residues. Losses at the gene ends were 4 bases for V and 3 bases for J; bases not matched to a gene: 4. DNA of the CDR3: TGTGCCAGCAGTTCTAGCGGGAATTACTACGAGCAGTACTTC. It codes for CASSSSGNYYEQYF.

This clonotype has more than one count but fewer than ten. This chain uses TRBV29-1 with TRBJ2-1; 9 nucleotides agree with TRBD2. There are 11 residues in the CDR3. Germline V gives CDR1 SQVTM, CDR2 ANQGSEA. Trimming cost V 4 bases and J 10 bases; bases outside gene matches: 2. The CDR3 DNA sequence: TGCAGCGTTGGCCTAGCGGGAGAGCAGTTCTTC. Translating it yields CSVGLAGEQFF.

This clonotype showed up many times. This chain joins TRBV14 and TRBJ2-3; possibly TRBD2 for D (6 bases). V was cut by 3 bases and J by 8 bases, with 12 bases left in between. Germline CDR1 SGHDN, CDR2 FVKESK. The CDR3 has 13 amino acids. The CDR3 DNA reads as TGTGCCAGCAGCCACGTCGGGGGAGGTACGCAGTATTTT. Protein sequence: CASSHVGGGTQYF.

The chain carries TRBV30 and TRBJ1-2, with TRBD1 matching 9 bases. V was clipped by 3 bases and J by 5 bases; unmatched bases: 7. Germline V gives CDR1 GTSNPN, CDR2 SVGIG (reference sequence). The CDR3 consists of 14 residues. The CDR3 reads CAWSGTGSWYGYTF. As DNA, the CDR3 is TGTGCCTGGAGCGGGACAGGGTCTTGGTATGGCTACACCTTC.

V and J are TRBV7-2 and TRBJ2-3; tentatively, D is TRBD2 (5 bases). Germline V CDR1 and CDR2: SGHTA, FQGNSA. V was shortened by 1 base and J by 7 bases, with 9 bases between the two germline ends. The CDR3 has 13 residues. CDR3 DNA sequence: TGTGCCAGCAGCTTAGGAGGGTTTAATACGCAGTATTTT. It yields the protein CASSLGGFNTQYF. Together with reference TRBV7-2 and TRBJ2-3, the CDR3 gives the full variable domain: GAGVSQSPSNKVTEKGKDVELRCDPISGHTALYWYRQSLGQGLEFLIYFQGNSAPDKSGLPSDRFSAERTGGSVSTLTIQRTQQEDSAVYLCASSLGGFNTQYFGPGTRLTVL.

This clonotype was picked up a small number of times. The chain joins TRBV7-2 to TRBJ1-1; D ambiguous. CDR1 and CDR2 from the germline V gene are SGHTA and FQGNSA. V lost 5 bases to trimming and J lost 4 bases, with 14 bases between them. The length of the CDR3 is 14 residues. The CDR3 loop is CASSRRPAITEAFF. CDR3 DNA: TGTGCCAGCAGCAGACGACCCGCGATCACTGAAGCTTTCTTT.

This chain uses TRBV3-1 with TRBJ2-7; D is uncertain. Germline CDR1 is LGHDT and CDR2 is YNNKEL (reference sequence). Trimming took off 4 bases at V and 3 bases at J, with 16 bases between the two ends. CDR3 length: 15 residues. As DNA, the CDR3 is TGTGCCAGCAGCCCAAAGGTCTCGACCGGCTACGAGCAGTACTTC. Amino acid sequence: CASSPKVSTGYEQYF.

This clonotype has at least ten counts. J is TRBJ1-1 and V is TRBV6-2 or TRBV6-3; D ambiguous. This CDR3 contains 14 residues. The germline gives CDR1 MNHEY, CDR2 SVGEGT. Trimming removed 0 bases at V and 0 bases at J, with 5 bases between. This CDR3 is CASSYSSMNTEAFF. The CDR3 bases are TGTGCCAGCAGTTACTCCAGCATGAACACTGAAGCTTTCTTT.

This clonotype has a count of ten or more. This CDR3 is CASSSHPGGVGGTDTQYF. CDR3 coding DNA: TGTGCCAGCAGTTCCCATCCGGGCGGGGTAGGTGGCACAGATACGCAGTATTTT. The rearrangement links TRBV28 to TRBJ2-3, with D perhaps matching TRBD2 (6 bases). Germline V gene data show CDR1 as MDHEN and CDR2 as SYDVKM. CDR3 length equals 18 residues. V lost 4 bases and J lost 1, with 21 bases in between.

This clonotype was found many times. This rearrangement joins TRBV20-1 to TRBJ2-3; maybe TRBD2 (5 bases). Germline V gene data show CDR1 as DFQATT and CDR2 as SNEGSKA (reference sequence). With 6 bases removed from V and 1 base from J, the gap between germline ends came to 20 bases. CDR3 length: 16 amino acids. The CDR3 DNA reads TGCAGTGCCACCGAACCGAGCGGTTCCCGCACAGATACGCAGTATTTT. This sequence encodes CSATEPSGSRTDTQYF.

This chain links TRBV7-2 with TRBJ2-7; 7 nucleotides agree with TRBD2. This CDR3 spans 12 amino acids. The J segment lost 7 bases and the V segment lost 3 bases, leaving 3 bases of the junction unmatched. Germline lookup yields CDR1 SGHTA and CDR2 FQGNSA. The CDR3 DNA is TGTGCCAGCAGCTTCCCCGGGAGGGAGCAGTACGTC. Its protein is CASSFPGREQYV.

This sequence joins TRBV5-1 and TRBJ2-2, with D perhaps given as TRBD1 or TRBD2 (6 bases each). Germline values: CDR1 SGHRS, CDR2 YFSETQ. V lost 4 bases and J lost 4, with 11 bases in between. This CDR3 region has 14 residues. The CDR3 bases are TGCGCCAGCAGCGGGGGGCAGGTCACCGGGGAGCTGTTTTTT. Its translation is CASSGGQVTGELFF.

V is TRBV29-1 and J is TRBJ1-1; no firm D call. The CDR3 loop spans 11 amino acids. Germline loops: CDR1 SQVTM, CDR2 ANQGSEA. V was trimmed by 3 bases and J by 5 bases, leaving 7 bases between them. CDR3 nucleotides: TGCAGCGTTGAGAGGAATACTGAAGCTTTCTTT. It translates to CSVERNTEAFF.

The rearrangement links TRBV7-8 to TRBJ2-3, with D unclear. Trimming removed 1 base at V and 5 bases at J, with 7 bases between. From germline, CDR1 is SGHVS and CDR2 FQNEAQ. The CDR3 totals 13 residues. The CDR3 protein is CASSLVEIDTQYF. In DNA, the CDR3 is TGTGCCAGCAGCTTAGTCGAGATAGATACGCAGTATTTT.